This record covers a single TCR beta chain. The antigen is undetermined. This entry is derived from a study of T cell responses to AZD1222 COVID-19 vaccine. Findings and caveats of the study: It was only after the peak T cell response that any repertoires were sampled.

The protocol was immunoSEQ multiplex PCR, while the TCRdb copy is restricted to in-frame clones and leaves out a portion. The sample gives 130,000 to 150,000 clones, about 88% of which show up once; 4.5% to 6.5% is in the top ten. The CDR3 runs 15 residues. CDR1 is MNHEY and CDR2 is SVGAGI in the germline V gene. V dropped 2 bases and J dropped 5 bases, with 15 bases sitting between them. The receptor was isolated from an adult in good health. This chain connects TRBV6-5 to TRBJ1-2; a weak D match, TRBD1 (6 bases). The material sequenced was peripheral blood, taken on day 0 of AZD1222 vaccination. CDR3 loop: CASSYMDSRFYGYTF. CDR3 coding DNA: TGTGCCAGCAGTTACATGGACAGCCGCTTTTATGGCTACACCTTC.